A selection of T cell receptor beta chains follows, all from one sample in a study of cytomegalovirus exposure and HLA in healthy donors. The repertoire was sequenced with immunoSEQ multiplex PCR; TCRdb's copy has only in-frame clones and lacks some. The repertoire consists of over 85,000 clones, with 88% occurring once and the leading ten covering roughly 1.4%. The source material was PBMCs. The receptors shown here come from a woman aged 25 to 39 in good health and CMV-seropositive. The CDR3 runs from the conserved cysteine through the conserved F or W. A D gene is named only where the DNA matches it firmly. Some rows have no size entry. The others give once, few or many, or a class for an expanded clone.

J gene | V gene | D gene | clone size | CDR3 protein | CDR3 DNA
TRBJ2-7 | TRBV7-6 | TRBD1 | NA | CASSLADRDYEQYF | TGTGCCAGCAGCTTAGCCGACAGGGACTACGAGCAGTACTTC
TRBJ1-5 | TRBV6-5 | TRBD1 | NA | CASSRTGNSNQPQHF | TGTGCCAGCAGCCGGACAGGGAATAGCAATCAGCCCCAGCATTTT
TRBJ2-1 | TRBV2 | TRBD2 | once | CASAARPGKRERWNEQFF | TGTGCCAGCGCCGCGAGGCCGGGGAAGCGGGAGCGGTGGAATGAGCAGTTCTTC
TRBJ2-1 | TRBV4-3 | NA | NA | CASSQSGTRKHEQFF | TGCGCCAGCAGCCAATCCGGGACACGGAAACATGAGCAGTTCTTC
TRBJ2-7 | TRBV14 | NA | NA | CASSQVGGQYF | TGTGCCAGCAGCCAAGTAGGGGGGCAGTACTTC
TRBJ2-2 | TRBV6-5 | TRBD2 | NA | CASRVWGGSTGELFF | TGTGCCAGCCGAGTTTGGGGGGGAAGCACCGGGGAGCTGTTTTTT
TRBJ1-2 | TRBV19 | NA | NA | CASSIDLRGLYGYTF | TGTGCCAGTAGTATAGACCTCAGGGGTCTCTATGGCTACACCTTC
TRBJ2-3 | TRBV18 | NA | NA | CASSPPATDTQYF | TGTGCCAGCTCACCACCGGCAACAGATACGCAGTATTTT
TRBJ1-4 | TRBV9 | NA | NA | CASSVTGTPNEKLFF | TGTGCCAGCAGCGTCACCGGGACACCAAATGAAAAACTGTTTTTT
TRBJ2-7 | TRBV7-6 | TRBD1 | NA | CASSLGQVNEQYF | TGTGCCAGCAGCTTGGGACAGGTGAACGAGCAGTACTTC
TRBJ1-1 | TRBV27 | TRBD1 | once | CASSRQGGYTEAFF | TGTGCCAGCAGTAGACAGGGAGGATACACTGAAGCTTTCTTT
TRBJ1-4 | TRBV2 | NA | NA | CASRLGDSTNEKLFF | TGTGCCAGCAGATTGGGGGACTCCACTAATGAAAAACTGTTTTTT
TRBJ1-1 | TRBV4-1 | NA | NA | CASSQVRLMNTEAFF | TGCGCCAGCAGCCAAGTTAGACTTATGAACACTGAAGCTTTCTTT
TRBJ2-3 | TRBV15 | NA | NA | CATSSWGGATDTQYF | TGTGCCACCAGCAGTTGGGGGGGGGCCACAGATACGCAGTATTTT
TRBJ1-5 | TRBV4-3 | NA | NA | CASSLGQYQPQHF | TGCGCCAGCAGCCTCGGACAGTATCAGCCCCAGCATTTT
TRBJ2-5 | TRBV9 | TRBD2 | NA | CASSDGLAGETQYF | TGTGCCAGCAGCGATGGACTAGCGGGGGAGACCCAGTACTTC
TRBJ1-2 | TRBV2 | TRBD1 | NA | CASSDYPGQGAGYTF | TGTGCCAGCAGTGATTACCCTGGACAGGGGGCTGGCTACACCTTC
TRBJ2-7 | TRBV6-1 | NA | NA | CASSGGPEYEQYF | TGTGCCAGCAGTGGGGGGCCGGAATACGAGCAGTACTTC
TRBJ2-5 | TRBV5-1 | NA | NA | CASSLGAGGETQYF | TGCGCCAGCAGCTTGGGGGCTGGGGGGGAGACCCAGTACTTC
TRBJ1-6 | TRBV18 | TRBD1 | once | CASSPEGAPDSPLHF | TGTGCCAGCTCACCGGAGGGGGCGCCGGATTCACCCCTCCACTTT
TRBJ2-3 | TRBV5-6 | TRBD2 | NA | CASSLRSGGTDTQYF | TGTGCCAGCAGCTTGAGGAGCGGGGGCACAGATACGCAGTATTTT
TRBJ1-4 | TRBV7-9 | NA | once | CASSFGEFNEKLFF | TGTGCCAGCAGCTTCGGGGAGTTTAATGAAAAACTGTTTTTT
TRBJ2-1 | TRBV27 | NA | NA | CASSLDLGSYNEQFF | TGTGCCAGCAGTTTAGATCTAGGTTCCTACAATGAGCAGTTCTTC
TRBJ1-1 | TRBV2 | NA | NA | CASTRTVLNTEAFF | TGTGCCAGCACCAGGACAGTGCTCAACACTGAAGCTTTCTTT
TRBJ1-1 | TRBV16 | NA | NA | CASSQSRSLNTEAFF | TGTGCCAGCAGCCAATCGAGGAGCTTGAACACTGAAGCTTTCTTT
TRBJ1-6 | TRBV6-1 | NA | NA | CASRSSSYNSPLHF | TGTGCCAGCAGGTCCAGCTCCTATAATTCACCCCTCCACTTT
TRBJ2-3 | TRBV27 | TRBD2 | NA | CASSSLRDYADTQYF | TGTGCCAGCAGTTCTCTCCGGGACTATGCAGATACGCAGTATTTT
TRBJ1-4 | TRBV7-2 | NA | NA | CASSLEGEKLFF | TGTGCCAGCAGCTTAGAGGGGGAAAAACTGTTTTTT
TRBJ1-2 | TRBV20-1 | NA | once | CSALTRDGYTF | TGCAGTGCCCTAACCCGGGATGGCTACACCTTC
TRBJ2-1 | TRBV9 | TRBD2 | few | CASSVGAGGTDEQFF | TGTGCCAGCAGCGTAGGGGCGGGGGGAACCGATGAGCAGTTCTTC
TRBJ2-7 | TRBV20-1 | NA | NA | CSARPSYEQYF | TGCAGTGCCCGTCCCAGCTACGAGCAGTACTTC
TRBJ2-2 | TRBV2 | TRBD1 | NA | CASRGTGNTGELFF | TGTGCCAGCAGGGGGACAGGGAACACCGGGGAGCTGTTTTTT
TRBJ2-7 | TRBV28 | NA | NA | CASRTSFRDEQYF | TGTGCCAGCAGGACTAGTTTTCGCGACGAGCAGTACTTC
TRBJ2-5 | TRBV18 | TRBD2 | NA | CASSRQNGGAGETQYF | TGTGCCAGCTCACGTCAGAACGGGGGGGCCGGGGAGACCCAGTACTTC
TRBJ2-7 | TRBV5-6 | TRBD2 | NA | CASSLIAGTSGGNEQYF | TGTGCCAGCAGCTTGATTGCCGGGACTAGCGGGGGAAACGAGCAGTACTTC
TRBJ2-1 | TRBV2 | TRBD2 | NA | CASSAASGGVHVSYNEQFF | TGTGCCAGCAGTGCGGCTAGCGGGGGGGTACACGTTTCCTACAATGAGCAGTTCTTC
TRBJ2-3 | TRBV27 | NA | NA | CASRVHGGTSTDTQYF | TGTGCCAGCAGAGTCCATGGCGGGACTAGCACAGATACGCAGTATTTT
TRBJ2-3 | TRBV10-1 | NA | NA | CASSPGSGSTDTQYF | TGCGCCAGCAGTCCCGGTAGCGGTAGCACAGATACGCAGTATTTT
TRBJ2-2 | TRBV6-6 | NA | NA | CASRREDTGELFF | TGTGCCAGCCGTCGAGAGGACACCGGGGAGCTGTTTTTT
TRBJ2-3 | TRBV7-6 | TRBD2 | NA | CASSLADWTSSADTQYF | TGTGCCAGCAGCTTAGCGGACTGGACTAGCAGCGCAGATACGCAGTATTTT
TRBJ2-7 | TRBV15 | TRBD1 | NA | CATSGRDSYEQYF | TGTGCCACCAGCGGCCGGGACAGCTACGAGCAGTACTTC